The rows below give T cell receptor beta chains drawn from one sample of a study of blood T cell repertoires in COVID-19. The data were produced by immunoSEQ multiplex PCR, yet TCRdb's version contains in-frame clones alone and is incomplete. The table has 200,000 to 250,000 clones, around 90% seen once; the top ten hold roughly 14%. The material sequenced was PBMCs or T cells enriched from blood (not recorded which). Source of these receptors: a woman aged 45-65 years with acute COVID-19. Both conserved end residues are part of each CDR3.

CDR3	length	J	V
CASRPLGGKAFF	12	TRBJ1-1	TRBV27
CASSLAFLAQETQYF	15	TRBJ2-5	TRBV7-6
CASSLWTGGVNTEAFF	16	TRBJ1-1	TRBV18
CASSVGGSQFPDTQYF	16	TRBJ2-3	TRBV9
CASSQHRGQGYGYTF	15	TRBJ1-2	TRBV4-3
CASSPALQSNQPQHF	15	TRBJ1-5	TRBV18
CASTRTGYGYTF	12	TRBJ1-2	TRBV28
CASSLGQGREKLFF	14	TRBJ1-4	TRBV5-6
CASSHISRTDTQYF	14	TRBJ2-3	TRBV7-2
CAWSVLGNYGYTF	13	TRBJ1-2	TRBV30
CASSSGQGSYEQYF	14	TRBJ2-7	TRBV5-5
CASSYQTGGADTQYF	15	TRBJ2-3	TRBV5-1
CASPGQGDYEQYF	13	TRBJ2-7	TRBV21-1
CASRRQGSGNTIYF	14	TRBJ1-3	TRBV27
CASSQDRVEGEPQHF	15	TRBJ1-5	TRBV4-2
CASRPTGGRDQPQHF	15	TRBJ1-5	TRBV21-1
CASSLSAGYGYTF	13	TRBJ1-2	TRBV28
CASSHGGSYGYTF	13	TRBJ1-2	TRBV14
CASSLGKRGWIDTQYF	16	TRBJ2-3	TRBV7-2
CASSLGDRDAETQYF	15	TRBJ2-5	TRBV5-1
CASSFQDRGRLRNTEAFF	18	TRBJ1-1	TRBV5-1
CASSLGLAPYEQYF	14	TRBJ2-7	TRBV5-4
CASRRGTSGSYNEQFF	16	TRBJ2-1	TRBV7-6
CASSEVRGTNTGELFF	16	TRBJ2-2	TRBV6-1
CASRGLGHGSPLHF	14	TRBJ1-6	TRBV9
CSWYGTDTDTQYF	13	TRBJ2-3	TRBV29-1
CASSLYRGQNQPQHF	15	TRBJ1-5	TRBV27
CASSPQYEQYF	11	TRBJ2-7	TRBV18
CASRYRGGETQYF	13	TRBJ2-5	TRBV2
CASSLTIGQGGTDTQYF	17	TRBJ2-3	TRBV27
CASSRTGGGNQPQHF	15	TRBJ1-5	TRBV7-9
CASSYRRGLHSGANVLTF	18	TRBJ2-6	TRBV6-2/TRBV6-3
CASSLVGGSTDTQYF	15	TRBJ2-3	TRBV7-2
CSARSYEQYF	10	TRBJ2-7	TRBV20-1
CASSTPLAGGDEQYF	15	TRBJ2-7	TRBV19
CASSENGRTDTQYF	14	TRBJ2-3	TRBV6-1
CASSPLEATEAFF	13	TRBJ1-1	TRBV12-3/TRBV12-4
CASNPLGTRGAGELFF	16	TRBJ2-2	TRBV19
CASSLGRGGLAGHQYNEQFF	20	TRBJ2-1	TRBV7-8
CASSYSASGDQETQYF	16	TRBJ2-5	TRBV6-5
CASSVTSPSEQYF	13	TRBJ2-7	TRBV9
CASSSLGYRGYEQYF	15	TRBJ2-7	TRBV7-9
CSAQGAPHEKLFF	13	TRBJ1-4	TRBV29-1
CASSTDRGSYEQYF	14	TRBJ2-7	TRBV27
CASSLLSPGGTGELFF	16	TRBJ2-2	TRBV5-1
CASSLGPRGSPLHF	14	TRBJ1-6	TRBV2
CASSQESQGTDTQYF	15	TRBJ2-3	TRBV4-2
CASQPRTGGRETQYF	15	TRBJ2-5	TRBV2
CASSQDPLKTQYF	13	TRBJ2-5	TRBV4-1